The 29 T cell receptor beta chains in this list originate from one sample, sequenced in a study of neurological immune-mediated disorders. TCRdb passed the 5' RACE reads through MiXCR, listing each CDR3 protein once. The sample lists just under 40,000 distinct CDR3 sequences; 6.5% to 8.5% were seen once. The specimen sequenced was CD4+ T cells from blood. The receptors were sampled from a man in his forties or fifties in good health.

This clonotype was found many times. This chain uses TRBV20-1 with TRBJ2-6, with D perhaps matching TRBD1 (7 bases). Germline V gene lookup returns CDR1 DFQATT and CDR2 SNEGSKA (reference sequence). V lost 6 bases, J lost 0 bases, and 15 bases lay in between. This CDR3 region has 16 residues. The CDR3 DNA sequence: TGCAGTGCGGGGGGACAGCGGTTCTCTGGGGCCAACGTCCTGACTTTC. Translation: CSAGGQRFSGANVLTF.

This clonotype was seen only a few times. The chain joins TRBV30 to TRBJ2-2; D is perhaps TRBD1 (5 bases). Germline values: CDR1 GTSNPN, CDR2 SVGIG (reference sequence). Trimming left V 0 bases short and J 1 base short, with 9 bases between. The CDR3 consists of 15 residues. In DNA, the CDR3 is TGTGCCTGGAGTGTACCCGACAGGAACACCGGGGAGCTGTTTTTT. It encodes CAWSVPDRNTGELFF.

V gene TRBV28 combines with J gene TRBJ2-3, with a possible D match to TRBD2 (5 bases). The V end lost 4 bases, the J end lost 4 bases, and 12 bases lay between the germline ends. This CDR3 is 14 amino acids long. CDR1 MDHEN and CDR2 SYDVKM come from the germline V gene. The CDR3 is CASSSPGRSDTQYF. Here the CDR3 DNA reads TGTGCCAGCAGTTCCCCGGGAAGGTCAGATACGCAGTATTTT.

This clonotype has ten or more counts. The rearrangement uses TRBV20-1 and TRBJ2-7; TRBD2 aligns across 9 bases. Germline trimming cut 4 bases from V and 4 bases from J; bases unmatched to any gene: 11. Germline CDR1 is DFQATT and CDR2 is SNEGSKA (reference sequence). The CDR3 has 15 residues. Here the CDR3 DNA reads TGCAGTGCTACTCAAAGCGGGAGGCCGGGGTACGAGCAGTACTTC. It encodes CSATQSGRPGYEQYF.

There are many counts of this clonotype. The genes are TRBV6-2 or TRBV6-3 and TRBJ2-7; 8 bases are a match to TRBD2. This CDR3 has 18 residues. Germline V gene data show CDR1 as MNHEY and CDR2 as SVGEGT. The junction had 17 bases not matched to a gene; V was cut back by 4 bases and J by 3 bases. CDR3 sequence: CASSFQATYSSGFYEQYF. In nucleotides, the CDR3 is TGTGCCAGCAGTTTCCAAGCAACCTACTCTAGCGGGTTCTACGAGCAGTACTTC.

This clonotype was detected many times. V gene TRBV5-1 combines with J gene TRBJ2-7; possible D gene TRBD1, 5 bases. CDR3 length equals 15 residues. V was clipped by 0 bases and J by 6 bases, with 16 bases between them. Germline CDR1 SGHRS, CDR2 YFSETQ. CDR3 loop: CASSLVGRATSEQYF. The CDR3 DNA follows: TGCGCCAGCAGCTTGGTAGGCAGGGCAACGTCCGAGCAGTACTTC.

The rearrangement uses TRBV20-1 and TRBJ2-3; 11 nucleotides match TRBD2. The CDR3 runs 15 residues. Germline loops: CDR1 DFQATT, CDR2 SNEGSKA (reference sequence). The J segment lost 3 bases and the V segment lost 5 bases, leaving 7 bases of the junction unmatched. CDR3 in amino acids: CSAGRIAGGTDTQYF. The DNA of the CDR3 is TGCAGTGCTGGCAGGATAGCGGGAGGGACAGATACGCAGTATTTT.

This clonotype was seen repeatedly, ten times or more. The chain recombines TRBV7-2 with TRBJ2-1; no clear D. Germline lookup yields CDR1 SGHTA and CDR2 FQGNSA. The CDR3 has 15 residues. The V gene lost 0 bases and the J gene lost 6 bases, with 12 bases spanning the gap. CDR3 residues: CASSLALEFSNEQFF. The CDR3 nucleotides read TGTGCCAGCAGCTTAGCGCTCGAGTTTTCCAATGAGCAGTTCTTC.

Notes on this clonotype: This may stem from a read error, because a much larger clone lies one nucleotide away. The chain joins TRBV6-6 to TRBJ2-4; TRBD2 is a possible D gene (6 bases). The CDR3 has 15 amino acids. CDR1 and CDR2 (germline): MNHNY, SVGAGI (reference sequence). Between the trimmed V and J ends, which lost 6 bases and 2 bases, there was a span of 14 bases. The CDR3 bases are TGTGCCAGCAGCCCTGGGGGGTCGACCAAAAACATTCAGTACTTC. It translates to CASSPGGSTKNIQYF.

This clonotype showed up many times. This rearrangement joins TRBV7-2 to TRBJ2-7, with TRBD1 identical over 8 bases. This CDR3 comprises 13 residues. With 4 bases clipped from V and 5 bases from J, the junction kept 4 bases outside the gene matches. In germline, CDR1 is SGHTA, CDR2 FQGNSA. DNA of the CDR3: TGTGCCAGCAGCTCTAGGACAGGGAACGAGCAGTACTTC. It encodes CASSSRTGNEQYF.

This clonotype was recorded at least ten times. The rearrangement joins TRBV5-1 to TRBJ2-2; D unclear. The CDR3 is 14 residues long. The germline V gene has CDR1 SGHRS and CDR2 YFSETQ. Trimming cost V 0 bases and J 3 bases, with 6 bases left between them. CDR3 amino acids: CASSLEAHTGELFF. As DNA, the CDR3 is TGCGCCAGCAGCTTGGAGGCCCACACCGGGGAGCTGTTTTTT.

This clonotype was seen repeatedly, ten times or more. The genes are TRBV7-2 and TRBJ2-2, with 8 bases fitting TRBD1. CDR1 and CDR2 from the germline V gene are SGHTA and FQGNSA. There are 15 residues in the CDR3. Unmatched junction bases numbered 8, after V lost 4 bases and J lost 7 bases. CDR3 in amino acids: CASSSQGAGGGELFF. In DNA, the CDR3 is TGTGCCAGCAGCTCGCAGGGGGCAGGAGGCGGGGAGCTGTTTTTT.

The chain recombines TRBV20-1 with TRBJ2-3; D is perhaps TRBD2 (5 bases). CDR3 length: 14 amino acids. Germline-derived CDR1 and CDR2 are DFQATT and SNEGSKA (reference sequence). V was shortened by 4 bases and J by 5 bases, with 16 bases between the two germline ends. The CDR3 sequence: CSAITTSRGDTQYF. The DNA of the CDR3 is TGCAGTGCTATCACCACCTCACGGGGAGATACGCAGTATTTT.

This clonotype showed up many times. The chain joins TRBV6-6 to TRBJ2-7; a possible D gene is TRBD1 (6 bases). The CDR3 is 13 amino acids. V dropped 8 bases and J dropped 7 bases, with 18 bases sitting between them. Germline values: CDR1 MNHNY, CDR2 SVGAGI (reference sequence). The CDR3 protein is CASDEVGGYEQYF. CDR3 DNA sequence: TGTGCCAGCGACGAAGTAGGGGGTTATGAGCAGTACTTC.

This clonotype came up many times. The chain links TRBV7-2 to TRBJ1-2; tentatively, D is TRBD1 (6 bases). Germline V CDR1 and CDR2: SGHTA, FQGNSA. V was trimmed by 0 bases and J by 3 bases, leaving 8 bases between them. The CDR3 is made up of 14 amino acids. CDR3 DNA: TGTGCCAGCAGCTTAGCCGGGGGCGACTATGGCTACACCTTC. Translating it yields CASSLAGGDYGYTF.

This clonotype showed up many times. V usage is TRBV13 and J usage is TRBJ2-1; TRBD1 matches at 7 bases. CDR1 and CDR2 (germline): PRHDT, FYEKMQ (reference sequence). This CDR3 has 13 residues. V lost 4 bases, J lost 12 bases, and 9 bases stayed unmatched. CDR3 sequence (DNA): TGTGCCAGCAGCTCCTACTGGACAGGTGGGCAGTTCTTC. Its translation: CASSSYWTGGQFF.

This clonotype has only a few counts. The chain links TRBV2 to TRBJ2-5; D remains unclear. The ends were cut back, 5 bases at V and 7 bases at J, with 14 bases in the middle. Germline V gene sequence: CDR1 SNHLY, CDR2 FYNNEI. The CDR3 spans 13 residues. The CDR3 DNA reads TGTGCCAGCAGTTACACGGGTTCGGGGACCCAGTACTTC. Its translation is CASSYTGSGTQYF.

This clonotype was observed many times. The chain couples TRBV4-3 to TRBJ2-5, with 11 bases aligning to TRBD1. Germline V gives CDR1 LGHNA, CDR2 YSLEER. Trimming removed 4 bases from V and 5 bases from J; junction bases left unmatched: 3. CDR3 length: 14 residues. DNA for the CDR3: TGCGCCAGCAGCCCGGGACAGGGGGTCGAGACCCAGTACTTC. Translating it yields CASSPGQGVETQYF.

This clonotype was found many times. The gene calls are TRBV20-1 and TRBJ2-7, with D possibly TRBD1 on 5 matching bases. Trimming left V 0 bases short and J 4 bases short, with 19 bases between. CDR1 DFQATT and CDR2 SNEGSKA come from the germline V gene (reference sequence). CDR3 length: 16 amino acids. Here the CDR3 DNA reads TGCAGTGCTAGAGATTTCATGCAGGGCAGGGTGTACGAGCAGTACTTC. This translates into CSARDFMQGRVYEQYF.

This clonotype came up many times. The V gene is TRBV7-9, the J gene TRBJ2-7; D perhaps matches TRBD2 (5 bases). CDR1 and CDR2 (germline): SEHNR, FQNEAQ (reference sequence). The V and J ends lost 5 bases and 5 bases respectively, with 16 bases between them. The CDR3 is 14 amino acids. The CDR3, as DNA: TGTGCCAGCAGCCCAGGTTCGGGAAGGGACGAGCAGTACTTC. It is translated as CASSPGSGRDEQYF. Together with reference TRBV7-9 and TRBJ2-7, the CDR3 gives the full variable domain: DTGVSQNPRHKITKRGQNVTFRCDPISEHNRLYWYRQTLGQGPEFLTYFQNEAQLEKSRLLSDRFSAERPKGSFSTLEIQRTEQGDSAMYLCASSPGSGRDEQYFGPGTRLTVT.

This clonotype has only a few counts. It is unclear where the CDR3 begins or ends on the DNA, so no DNA is shown, and the CDR3 is as TCRdb lists it. The chain combines TRBV12-3 or TRBV12-4 with TRBJ1-2. The CDR3 is 12 amino acids long, termini counted. The CDR3 protein is CASSFADGSLTF.

This clonotype was detected many times. The rearrangement joins TRBV7-2 to TRBJ1-2, with TRBD1 matching over 7 bases. The V gene end was trimmed by 1 base and the J gene end by 4 bases; junction bases not matched to a gene: 0. This CDR3 comprises 13 residues. Germline V lookup: CDR1 SGHTA, CDR2 FQGNSA. The CDR3 protein is CASSLDRGYGYTF. The CDR3 DNA reads TGTGCCAGCAGCTTAGACAGGGGCTATGGCTACACCTTC.

This clonotype has a count of ten or more. This chain links TRBV6-5 with TRBJ1-5; 9 bases agree with TRBD1. Germline V lookup: CDR1 MNHEY, CDR2 SVGAGI. Trimming at V came to 6 bases and at J to 1 base, leaving 10 bases not matched to a gene. CDR3 length: 17 amino acids. CDR3 residues: CASSPRGQGGSNQPQHF. The CDR3 DNA is TGTGCCAGCAGCCCACGGGGACAGGGTGGCAGCAATCAGCCCCAGCATTTT.

This clonotype has ten or more counts. The V gene is TRBV28, the J gene TRBJ2-5, with D uncertain. The CDR3 runs 15 residues. In germline, CDR1 is MDHEN, CDR2 SYDVKM. Trimming shortened V by 3 bases and J by 7 bases, and 18 bases separated the two germline ends. Written as DNA, the CDR3 is TGTGCCAGCAGTTTTAAGAGCCGGAATCTTGGGACCCAGTACTTC. The encoded protein is CASSFKSRNLGTQYF. Drawing the rest from reference TRBV28 and TRBJ2-5, the complete variable domain is DVKVTQSSRYLVKRTGEKVFLECVQDMDHENMFWYRQDPGLGLRLIYFSYDVKMKEKGDIPEGYSVSREKKERFSLILESASTNQTSMYLCASSFKSRNLGTQYFGPGTRLLVL.

This clonotype was seen repeatedly, ten times or more. The rearrangement joins TRBV5-1 to TRBJ2-7; tentatively, D is TRBD2 (6 bases). The CDR3 runs to 14 residues. The germline gives CDR1 SGHRS, CDR2 YFSETQ. V gave up 4 bases and J gave up 3 bases, with 14 bases separating them. In DNA, the CDR3 is TGCGCCAGCAGCCGGGACTCCCGCAACTACGAGCAGTACTTC. It is translated as CASSRDSRNYEQYF.

The rearrangement uses TRBV19 and TRBJ1-1; D gene unclear. V was cut by 3 bases and J by 7 bases, with 6 bases left in between. The length of the CDR3 is 11 residues. CDR1 and CDR2 from the germline V gene are LNHDA and SQIVND (reference sequence). CDR3 nucleotides: TGTGCCAGTAGTATGTCCCTTGAAGCTTTCTTT. Its translation is CASSMSLEAFF.

This clonotype was detected ten times or more. This sequence joins TRBV7-2 and TRBJ1-4; no definite D call. CDR3 size: 13 residues. CDR1 is SGHTA, CDR2 FQGNSA, per germline. With 5 bases removed from V and 5 bases from J, the gap between germline ends came to 9 bases. The CDR3 DNA is TGTGCCAGCAGCCCCCAAGGGAATGAAAAACTGTTTTTT. The encoded protein is CASSPQGNEKLFF. The full variable domain, with the rest looked up from reference TRBV7-2 and TRBJ1-4, is GAGVSQSPSNKVTEKGKDVELRCDPISGHTALYWYRQSLGQGLEFLIYFQGNSAPDKSGLPSDRFSAERTGGSVSTLTIQRTQQEDSAVYLCASSPQGNEKLFFGSGTQLSVL.

This sequence joins TRBV7-3 and TRBJ2-1; TRBD2 aligns across 13 bases. V trimming: 7 bases; J trimming: 9 bases; junction bases outside the gene matches: 9. The CDR3 has 15 residues. Per germline, CDR1 SGHTA and CDR2 FQGTGA. CDR3 sequence reads: CASILTSGRYGEQFF. In DNA form, the CDR3 reads TGTGCCAGCATCTTGACTAGCGGGAGGTACGGTGAGCAGTTCTTC.

This clonotype was seen many times. The V and J genes are TRBV5-5 and TRBJ2-2, with D possibly being TRBD1 (6 bases). The CDR3 sequence is 16 residues long. CDR1 and CDR2 (germline): SGHKS, YYEKEE (reference sequence). The V end was cut by 4 bases, the J end by 2 bases, with 15 bases between. CDR3: CASSTQTGTNTGELFF. Here the CDR3 DNA reads TGTGCCAGCAGCACACAAACCGGGACAAACACCGGGGAGCTGTTTTTT.